Listed here are 20 T cell receptor beta chains from one sample, sequenced in a study of response to subunit inactivated influenza vaccine. TCRdb reanalysed the RT-PCR reads using MiXCR and keeps one entry per CDR3 protein. The data hold 550,000 to 800,000 distinct CDR3 sequences, with about 15% observed a single time. The sample in question was PBMCs from blood, obtained around two weeks before vaccination. The origin of the receptors is a man aged 45 to 65 who received an inactivated influenza vaccine.

The V gene is TRBV28, the J gene TRBJ2-4; D is undetermined. V lost 3 bases and J 7 bases, leaving 16 bases between the germline ends. CDR1 and CDR2 from the germline V gene are MDHEN and SYDVKM. This CDR3 has 15 amino acids. This chain's CDR3 is CASSLTSTALNIQYF. The CDR3 nucleotides read TGTGCCAGCAGTTTGACTTCCACCGCCCTGAACATTCAGTACTTC.

This clonotype has more than one count but fewer than ten. The conserved final phenylalanine or tryptophan is absent from the CDR3, which likely points to a read error. CDR3 sequence (DNA): TGTGCCAGCAGCCTTCGACAGGGCACTGAAGCTTTCTCT. It yields the protein CASSLRQGTEAFS. J is TRBJ1-1 and V is TRBV28, with TRBD1 identical over 7 bases. Trimming at V came to 6 bases and at J to 4 bases, leaving 5 bases not matched to a gene. CDR3 length equals 13 residues. Germline V gene data show CDR1 as MDHEN and CDR2 as SYDVKM.

This clonotype was detected many times. The V gene is TRBV6-1, the J gene TRBJ2-5, with D perhaps assigned TRBD1 or TRBD2 (6 bases each). The CDR3 extends over 14 amino acids. V was clipped by 5 bases and J by 5 bases, with 15 bases between them. Germline V gives CDR1 MNHNS, CDR2 SASEGT. CDR3 protein: CASSPQGGRETQYF. The CDR3 DNA reads TGTGCCAGCAGTCCACAGGGAGGAAGGGAGACCCAGTACTTC.

The J gene is TRBJ1-1, the V gene TRBV7-9, with a tentative D call TRBD1 (6 bases). Germline CDR1 reads SEHNR; CDR2 reads FQNEAQ (reference sequence). The CDR3 runs to 14 residues. V gave up 5 bases and J gave up 6 bases, with 16 bases separating them. This CDR3 reads CASSRGGRVPEAFF. CDR3 in DNA: TGTGCCAGCAGCCGGGGGGGGCGAGTTCCTGAAGCTTTCTTT.

This clonotype was detected a few times. The V call is TRBV6-2 or TRBV6-3, the J call TRBJ2-1, with D possibly matching TRBD1 (6 bases). The V and J ends lost 6 bases and 12 bases respectively, with 18 bases between them. The CDR3 sequence is 13 residues long. The germline V gene has CDR1 MNHEY and CDR2 SVGEGT. This CDR3 is CASSRDTAPGQFF. The DNA of the CDR3 is TGTGCCAGCAGCCGGGACACGGCCCCGGGGCAGTTCTTC.

The rearrangement joins TRBV28 to TRBJ2-5, with 9 bases that match TRBD2. Germline CDR1 reads MDHEN; CDR2 reads SYDVKM. This CDR3 is 16 amino acids long. Losses at the gene ends were 5 bases for V and 1 base for J; bases not matched to a gene: 8. CDR3 sequence reads: CASSASLAGIQETQYF. As DNA, the CDR3 is TGTGCCAGCAGTGCCTCCCTAGCGGGGATCCAAGAGACCCAGTACTTC.

This clonotype showed up just a few times. The CDR3 DNA reads TGCGCCAGCACCCGGGCCGGGAGCTCCTACAATGAGCAGTTCTTC. This codes for CASTRAGSSYNEQFF. This chain uses TRBV5-1 with TRBJ2-1, with D maybe TRBD2 (6 bases). There are 15 residues in the CDR3. V was cut by 6 bases and J by 0 bases, with 13 bases left in between. CDR1 and CDR2 from the germline V gene are SGHRS and YFSETQ.

This clonotype was found many times. The V and J genes are TRBV7-6 and TRBJ2-1; D uncertain. V lost 5 bases and J 0 bases, leaving 17 bases between the germline ends. CDR3 length: 17 residues. CDR1 SGHVS and CDR2 FNYEAQ come from the germline V gene. CDR3 coding DNA: TGTGCCAGCAGCCCCACGGTGGTCATTAGCTCCTACAATGAGCAGTTCTTC. Its protein product is CASSPTVVISSYNEQFF. Drawing the rest from reference TRBV7-6 and TRBJ2-1, the complete variable domain is GAGVSQSPRYKVTKRGQDVALRCDPISGHVSLYWYRQALGQGPEFLTYFNYEAQQDKSGLPNDRFSAERPEGSISTLTIQRTEQRDSAMYRCASSPTVVISSYNEQFFGPGTRLTVL.

This clonotype was detected only a few times. The J gene is TRBJ1-5, the V gene TRBV5-5; D ambiguous. The CDR3 has 15 residues. V gave up 1 base and J gave up 6 bases, with 14 bases separating them. Germline V gives CDR1 SGHKS, CDR2 YYEKEE (reference sequence). For the CDR3, the DNA is TGTGCCAGCAGCTTGCTGAGTACGGTCTCTCAGCCCCAGCATTTT. Translated, it gives CASSLLSTVSQPQHF.

The chain has TRBV5-6 and TRBJ1-5; tentatively, D is TRBD1 (6 bases). The CDR3 extends over 13 amino acids. V was pared by 4 bases and J by 5 bases, with 10 bases between. CDR1 SGHDT and CDR2 YYEEEE come from the germline V gene. CDR3 coding DNA: TGTGCCAGCAGCAGGGACACCGATCAGCCCCAGCATTTT. Residues: CASSRDTDQPQHF.

The V call is TRBV29-1, the J call TRBJ2-3; TRBD1 or TRBD2 may be the D gene (5 bases each). Trimming took 2 bases from V and 1 from J, leaving 10 bases between them. Looked up from germline, CDR1 is SQVTM and CDR2 is ANQGSEA. This CDR3 comprises 14 residues. CDR3: CSVESGTRTDTQYF. Here the CDR3 DNA reads TGCAGCGTTGAATCTGGGACCCGCACAGATACGCAGTATTTT.

The chain links TRBV27 to TRBJ1-1; D not resolved. Germline CDR1 reads MNHEY; CDR2 reads SMNVEV (reference sequence). Trimming took off 6 bases at V and 7 bases at J, with 15 bases between the two ends. The CDR3 spans 13 residues. DNA for the CDR3: TGTGCCAGCAGGGGCCCGGGCACGGGTGAAGCTTTCTTT. Residues: CASRGPGTGEAFF.

This clonotype was counted a single time. A much bigger clone sits one base away, suggesting this may be a read error. This chain uses TRBV5-1 with TRBJ1-1, with 10 bases fitting TRBD1. Per germline, CDR1 SGHRS and CDR2 YFSETQ. The length of the CDR3 is 14 residues. Losses at the gene ends were 4 bases for V and 3 bases for J; bases not matched to a gene: 3. In nucleotides, the CDR3 is TGCGCCAGCAGCCGTGGGACAGGGGACACTGAAGCTTTCTTT. Translating it yields CASSRGTGDTEAFF. The complete variable domain, with remaining parts taken from reference TRBV5-1 and TRBJ1-1, reads KAGVTQTPRYLIKTRGQQVTLSCSPISGHRSVSWYQQTPGQGLQFLFEYFSETQRNKGNFPGRFSGRQFSNSRSEMNVSTLELGDSALYLCASSRGTGDTEAFFGQGTRLTVV.

The chain carries TRBV5-1 and TRBJ1-1; TRBD1 might be the D (5 bases). The CDR3 has 19 residues. V shed 0 bases and J shed 5 bases, with 26 bases lying between them. Germline V CDR1 and CDR2: SGHRS, YFSETQ. The CDR3 bases are TGCGCCAGCAGCTTGGCGTATGAGACAGAAGATTTTCCCGGGACTGAAGCTTTCTTT. Translated: CASSLAYETEDFPGTEAFF.

This clonotype has more than one count but fewer than ten. This sequence joins TRBV20-1 and TRBJ2-1; TRBD2 matches 12 bases. The ends lost 6 bases at V and 4 bases at J; junction bases unmatched: 4. The CDR3 has 14 residues. Germline V gene data show CDR1 as DFQATT and CDR2 as SNEGSKA (reference sequence). This chain's CDR3 is CSAQTSGGYNEQFF. CDR3 nucleotides: TGCAGTGCGCAGACTAGCGGGGGTTACAATGAGCAGTTCTTC.

This clonotype has a handful of counts. V gene TRBV28 combines with J gene TRBJ2-7; tentatively, D is TRBD2 (5 bases). The CDR3 spans 11 residues. V lost 5 bases and J 10 bases, leaving 12 bases between the germline ends. From germline, CDR1 is MDHEN and CDR2 SYDVKM. The chain's CDR3 is CASSTERLQYF. DNA for the CDR3: TGTGCCAGCAGTACCGAGCGGTTACAGTACTTC.

The V and J genes are TRBV6-2 or TRBV6-3 and TRBJ2-1; 7 bases are shared with TRBD1. CDR1 and CDR2 (germline): MNHEY, SVGEGT. The CDR3 sequence is 16 residues long. The ends lost 0 bases at V and 0 bases at J; junction bases unmatched: 2. The CDR3 loop reads CASSYSGQSSYNEQFF. CDR3 nucleotides: TGTGCCAGCAGTTACTCGGGACAGAGCTCCTACAATGAGCAGTTCTTC.

This clonotype has a handful of counts. This chain connects TRBV15 to TRBJ2-2; 12 bases map to TRBD1. Germline lookup yields CDR1 LNHNV and CDR2 YYDKDF (reference sequence). There are 18 residues in the CDR3. V lost 4 bases, J lost 2 bases, and 8 bases stayed unmatched. The CDR3 DNA is TGTGCCACCAGCACCGGGACAGGGGGCTCGGTAAACACCGGGGAGCTGTTTTTT. Translation: CATSTGTGGSVNTGELFF.

This clonotype came up a few times. The chain links TRBV18 to TRBJ2-4; the D gene is possibly TRBD1 (5 bases). Germline CDR1 and CDR2: KGHSH and LQKENI. The germline V and J ends were trimmed by 0 bases and 6 bases, with 12 bases remaining between them. The CDR3 has 15 residues. CDR3: CASSPPSGLANIQYF. In DNA form, the CDR3 reads TGTGCCAGCTCACCACCGTCAGGGCTGGCAAACATTCAGTACTTC.

The V and J genes are TRBV6-1 and TRBJ2-7; either TRBD1 or TRBD2 may fit D (5 bases each). V was trimmed by 6 bases and J by 3 bases, leaving 24 bases between them. The V gene's germline CDR1 is MNHNS and CDR2 SASEGT. The CDR3 spans 17 residues. The CDR3 is CASRPFPGQGRGYEQYF. The CDR3 region has the DNA TGTGCCAGCAGGCCTTTTCCGGGGCAGGGAAGAGGCTACGAGCAGTACTTC.